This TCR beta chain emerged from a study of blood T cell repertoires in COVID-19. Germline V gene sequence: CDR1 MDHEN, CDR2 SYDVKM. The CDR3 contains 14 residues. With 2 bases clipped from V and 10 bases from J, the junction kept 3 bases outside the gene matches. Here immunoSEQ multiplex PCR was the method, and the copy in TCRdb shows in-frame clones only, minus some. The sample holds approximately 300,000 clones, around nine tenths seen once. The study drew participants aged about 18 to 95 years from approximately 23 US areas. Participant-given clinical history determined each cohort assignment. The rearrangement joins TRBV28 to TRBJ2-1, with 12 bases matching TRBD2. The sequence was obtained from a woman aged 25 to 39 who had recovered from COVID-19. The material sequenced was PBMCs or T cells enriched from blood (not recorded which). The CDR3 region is CASSLPGLAGEQFF. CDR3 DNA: TGTGCCAGCAGTTTACCCGGACTAGCGGGGGAGCAGTTCTTC.